This is a list of T cell receptor beta chains from one sample in a study of shared clonotypes between healthy human individuals. The repertoire was sequenced with immunoSEQ multiplex PCR; TCRdb's copy has only in-frame clones and lacks some. The sample carries about 1,800,000 clones, about 95% recorded once. The sample was naive CD8+ T cells sorted from blood. These TCRs come from a man between 18 and 29 years old in good health. Both conserved end residues are part of each CDR3. Each record gives: V gene, J gene, D gene, clone size, CDR3 protein, CDR3 DNA. The D gene is left open where the match is weak. Clone size is stated in some rows and not others, as once, few, many or a class when expanded.

V gene: TRBV4-3
J gene: TRBJ2-3
D gene: TRBD2
clone size: NA
CDR3 protein: CASSQDTSGTGDTQYF
CDR3 DNA: TGCGCCAGCAGCCAAGATACTAGCGGGACGGGGGATACGCAGTATTTT

V gene: TRBV4-1
J gene: TRBJ2-2
D gene: NA
clone size: NA
CDR3 protein: CASSQGGVTGELFF
CDR3 DNA: TGCGCCAGCAGCCAAGGCGGGGTCACCGGGGAGCTGTTTTTT

V gene: TRBV7-6
J gene: TRBJ1-6
D gene: NA
clone size: NA
CDR3 protein: CASRGGPYNSPLHF
CDR3 DNA: TGTGCCAGCAGGGGGGGGCCCTATAATTCACCCCTCCACTTT

V gene: TRBV19
J gene: TRBJ2-7
D gene: TRBD2
clone size: NA
CDR3 protein: CASSLWLAGGRNEQYF
CDR3 DNA: TGTGCCAGTAGTTTGTGGCTAGCGGGAGGGCGCAACGAGCAGTACTTC

V gene: TRBV6-1
J gene: TRBJ1-3
D gene: NA
clone size: NA
CDR3 protein: CASSLRDKDGNTIYF
CDR3 DNA: TGTGCCAGCAGTCTCCGGGACAAAGATGGAAACACCATATATTTT

V gene: TRBV4-3
J gene: TRBJ2-2
D gene: TRBD2
clone size: NA
CDR3 protein: CASSPEPSGRARGTGELFF
CDR3 DNA: TGCGCCAGCAGCCCAGAGCCTAGCGGGAGGGCCCGGGGCACCGGGGAGCTGTTTTTT

V gene: TRBV6-5
J gene: TRBJ2-7
D gene: NA
clone size: NA
CDR3 protein: CASSGTSSSYEQYF
CDR3 DNA: TGTGCCAGCAGTGGGACATCTAGCTCCTACGAGCAGTACTTC

V gene: TRBV11-2
J gene: TRBJ2-7
D gene: NA
clone size: NA
CDR3 protein: CASSFDVNLSYEQYF
CDR3 DNA: TGTGCCAGCAGCTTCGACGTCAACCTCTCCTACGAGCAGTACTTC

V gene: TRBV20-1
J gene: TRBJ1-2
D gene: NA
clone size: few
CDR3 protein: CSARDYGYTF
CDR3 DNA: TGCAGTGCTAGAGACTATGGCTACACCTTC

V gene: TRBV5-1
J gene: TRBJ2-3
D gene: TRBD2
clone size: NA
CDR3 protein: CASIPSGGTDTQYF
CDR3 DNA: TGCGCCAGCATCCCAAGCGGGGGCACAGATACGCAGTATTTT

V gene: TRBV9
J gene: TRBJ2-7
D gene: TRBD1
clone size: NA
CDR3 protein: CASSEDPGQGTYEQYF
CDR3 DNA: TGTGCCAGCAGCGAGGACCCGGGACAGGGGACCTACGAGCAGTACTTC

V gene: TRBV4-1
J gene: TRBJ1-1
D gene: NA
clone size: NA
CDR3 protein: CASSQDPSGAVTEAFF
CDR3 DNA: TGCGCCAGCAGCCAAGATCCCTCAGGGGCGGTCACTGAAGCTTTCTTT

V gene: TRBV6-5
J gene: TRBJ2-5
D gene: NA
clone size: once
CDR3 protein: CASRPTQGLQETQYF
CDR3 DNA: TGTGCCAGCAGACCCACACAGGGCCTCCAAGAGACCCAGTACTTC

V gene: TRBV19
J gene: TRBJ1-4
D gene: NA
clone size: NA
CDR3 protein: CASSIPGAHVNEKLFF
CDR3 DNA: TGTGCCAGTAGTATACCGGGGGCGCATGTTAATGAAAAACTGTTTTTT

V gene: TRBV7-9
J gene: TRBJ2-2
D gene: NA
clone size: NA
CDR3 protein: CASSLALDLANTGELFF
CDR3 DNA: TGTGCCAGCAGCTTAGCCCTAGACCTCGCGAACACCGGGGAGCTGTTTTTT

V gene: TRBV16
J gene: TRBJ2-6
D gene: NA
clone size: NA
CDR3 protein: CASDSGANVLTF
CDR3 DNA: TGTGCCAGCGACTCTGGGGCCAACGTCCTGACTTTC

V gene: TRBV30
J gene: TRBJ2-7
D gene: TRBD1
clone size: NA
CDR3 protein: CAWNPQGSYEQYF
CDR3 DNA: TGTGCCTGGAACCCACAGGGGTCCTACGAGCAGTACTTC

V gene: TRBV6-5
J gene: TRBJ2-7
D gene: TRBD2
clone size: NA
CDR3 protein: CASSSGTSPYEQYF
CDR3 DNA: TGTGCCAGCAGTTCCGGGACTAGCCCCTACGAGCAGTACTTC

V gene: TRBV5-4
J gene: TRBJ2-3
D gene: TRBD2
clone size: NA
CDR3 protein: CASSGTSGGDGTDTQYF
CDR3 DNA: TGTGCCAGCAGCGGGACTAGCGGGGGTGATGGCACAGATACGCAGTATTTT

V gene: TRBV27
J gene: TRBJ2-2
D gene: TRBD2
clone size: NA
CDR3 protein: CASSLGPAASGATGELFF
CDR3 DNA: TGTGCCAGCAGTTTAGGGCCCGCGGCTAGCGGGGCCACCGGGGAGCTGTTTTTT

V gene: TRBV9
J gene: TRBJ2-1
D gene: NA
clone size: NA
CDR3 protein: CASSVVQSSYNEQFF
CDR3 DNA: TGTGCCAGCAGCGTAGTCCAGAGCTCCTACAATGAGCAGTTCTTC

V gene: TRBV29-1
J gene: TRBJ1-2
D gene: TRBD1
clone size: NA
CDR3 protein: CSVEDREGYGYTF
CDR3 DNA: TGCAGCGTGGAGGACAGGGAGGGGTATGGCTACACCTTC

V gene: TRBV9
J gene: TRBJ1-2
D gene: NA
clone size: NA
CDR3 protein: CASSVDRAYGYTF
CDR3 DNA: TGTGCCAGCAGCGTAGACAGGGCCTATGGCTACACCTTC

V gene: TRBV4-1
J gene: TRBJ2-5
D gene: NA
clone size: NA
CDR3 protein: CASSQDHEETQYF
CDR3 DNA: TGCGCCAGCAGCCAAGATCACGAAGAGACCCAGTACTTC

V gene: TRBV7-8
J gene: TRBJ1-4
D gene: NA
clone size: NA
CDR3 protein: CASSSGDWTNEKLFF
CDR3 DNA: TGTGCCAGCAGCTCGGGCGACTGGACCAATGAAAAACTGTTTTTT

V gene: TRBV28
J gene: TRBJ2-7
D gene: TRBD1
clone size: once
CDR3 protein: CASSFAGQGNYEQYF
CDR3 DNA: TGTGCCAGCAGTTTCGCCGGACAGGGGAACTACGAGCAGTACTTC

V gene: TRBV5-1
J gene: TRBJ2-7
D gene: TRBD2
clone size: NA
CDR3 protein: CASSPYSGSTYEQYF
CDR3 DNA: TGCGCCAGCAGCCCGTATAGCGGGAGTACCTACGAGCAGTACTTC

V gene: TRBV4-2
J gene: TRBJ2-6
D gene: TRBD1
clone size: once
CDR3 protein: CASSQFTQGAPSGANVLTF
CDR3 DNA: TGTGCCAGCAGCCAGTTTACCCAGGGGGCACCTTCTGGGGCCAACGTCCTGACTTTC

V gene: TRBV7-8
J gene: TRBJ1-5
D gene: TRBD1
clone size: NA
CDR3 protein: CASRNDRGFNQPQHF
CDR3 DNA: TGTGCCAGCAGAAATGACAGGGGCTTCAATCAGCCCCAGCATTTT

V gene: TRBV9
J gene: TRBJ2-1
D gene: NA
clone size: once
CDR3 protein: CASSVGGEQFF
CDR3 DNA: TGTGCCAGCAGCGTAGGAGGAGAGCAGTTCTTC

V gene: TRBV6-6
J gene: TRBJ2-1
D gene: TRBD1
clone size: NA
CDR3 protein: CASSLDRYNEQFF
CDR3 DNA: TGTGCCAGCAGCTTGGACAGGTACAATGAGCAGTTCTTC

V gene: TRBV7-9
J gene: TRBJ2-7
D gene: TRBD1
clone size: NA
CDR3 protein: CASSPGTVIYEQYF
CDR3 DNA: TGTGCCAGCAGCCCCGGGACAGTTATTTACGAGCAGTACTTC

V gene: TRBV28
J gene: TRBJ1-1
D gene: NA
clone size: NA
CDR3 protein: CASSLYGQPNTEAFF
CDR3 DNA: TGTGCCAGCAGTTTATATGGGCAGCCGAACACTGAAGCTTTCTTT

V gene: TRBV30
J gene: TRBJ2-1
D gene: NA
clone size: NA
CDR3 protein: CAWSPGSGPNEQFF
CDR3 DNA: TGTGCCTGGAGCCCTGGCAGCGGCCCCAATGAGCAGTTCTTC

V gene: TRBV4-3
J gene: TRBJ2-3
D gene: NA
clone size: NA
CDR3 protein: CASSQEAGAGRTDTQYF
CDR3 DNA: TGCGCCAGCAGCCAAGAAGCAGGAGCGGGCCGCACAGATACGCAGTATTTT

V gene: TRBV28
J gene: TRBJ2-3
D gene: NA
clone size: NA
CDR3 protein: CASTHSGTDTQYF
CDR3 DNA: TGTGCCAGCACGCACAGCGGCACAGATACGCAGTATTTT

V gene: TRBV2
J gene: TRBJ1-1
D gene: NA
clone size: NA
CDR3 protein: CASGGPPLEAFF
CDR3 DNA: TGTGCCAGCGGTGGGCCACCCCTTGAAGCTTTCTTT

V gene: TRBV27
J gene: TRBJ1-6
D gene: NA
clone size: NA
CDR3 protein: CASSSLSDSPLHF
CDR3 DNA: TGTGCCAGCAGTTCCCTATCGGACTCACCCCTCCACTTT

V gene: TRBV25-1
J gene: TRBJ2-2
D gene: NA
clone size: NA
CDR3 protein: CAAGTADTGELFF
CDR3 DNA: TGTGCGGCCGGGACGGCCGACACCGGGGAGCTGTTTTTT

V gene: TRBV2
J gene: TRBJ1-2
D gene: TRBD1
clone size: NA
CDR3 protein: CASSPPGQGNYGYTF
CDR3 DNA: TGTGCCAGCAGTCCACCGGGACAGGGAAACTATGGCTACACCTTC

V gene: TRBV9
J gene: TRBJ2-5
D gene: NA
clone size: NA
CDR3 protein: CASSSSIIETQYF
CDR3 DNA: TGTGCCAGCAGCTCCTCGATCATAGAGACCCAGTACTTC

V gene: TRBV5-6
J gene: TRBJ1-1
D gene: TRBD1
clone size: NA
CDR3 protein: CASSLEQGEMRTEAFF
CDR3 DNA: TGTGCCAGCAGCTTGGAACAGGGGGAGATGAGGACTGAAGCTTTCTTT

V gene: TRBV9
J gene: TRBJ2-7
D gene: TRBD2
clone size: NA
CDR3 protein: CASSVEGGSETYEQYF
CDR3 DNA: TGTGCCAGCAGCGTAGAAGGCGGGAGTGAAACCTACGAGCAGTACTTC

V gene: TRBV4-1
J gene: TRBJ2-5
D gene: NA
clone size: NA
CDR3 protein: CASSQDGGQNQETQYF
CDR3 DNA: TGCGCCAGCAGCCAAGACGGGGGGCAAAATCAAGAGACCCAGTACTTC

V gene: TRBV6-1
J gene: TRBJ1-2
D gene: NA
clone size: NA
CDR3 protein: CASSEVRGSVAYGYTF
CDR3 DNA: TGTGCCAGCAGTGAAGTTAGAGGGTCAGTAGCCTATGGCTACACCTTC